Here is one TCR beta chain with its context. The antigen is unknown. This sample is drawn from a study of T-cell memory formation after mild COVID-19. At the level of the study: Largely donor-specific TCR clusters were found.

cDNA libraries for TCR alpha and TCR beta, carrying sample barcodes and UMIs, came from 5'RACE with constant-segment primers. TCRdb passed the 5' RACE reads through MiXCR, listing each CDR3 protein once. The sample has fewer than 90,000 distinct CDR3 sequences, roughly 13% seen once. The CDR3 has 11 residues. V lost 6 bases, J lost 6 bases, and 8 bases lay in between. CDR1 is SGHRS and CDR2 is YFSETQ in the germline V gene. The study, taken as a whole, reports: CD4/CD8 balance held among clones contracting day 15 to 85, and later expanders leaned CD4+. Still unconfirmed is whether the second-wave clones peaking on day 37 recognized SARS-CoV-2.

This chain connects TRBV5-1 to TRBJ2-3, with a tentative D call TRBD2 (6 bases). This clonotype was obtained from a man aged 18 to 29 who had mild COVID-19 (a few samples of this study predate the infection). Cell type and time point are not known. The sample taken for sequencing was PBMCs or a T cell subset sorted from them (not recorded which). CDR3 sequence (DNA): TGCGCCAGCAACGCGGGGGATACGCAGTATTTT. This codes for CASNAGDTQYF.